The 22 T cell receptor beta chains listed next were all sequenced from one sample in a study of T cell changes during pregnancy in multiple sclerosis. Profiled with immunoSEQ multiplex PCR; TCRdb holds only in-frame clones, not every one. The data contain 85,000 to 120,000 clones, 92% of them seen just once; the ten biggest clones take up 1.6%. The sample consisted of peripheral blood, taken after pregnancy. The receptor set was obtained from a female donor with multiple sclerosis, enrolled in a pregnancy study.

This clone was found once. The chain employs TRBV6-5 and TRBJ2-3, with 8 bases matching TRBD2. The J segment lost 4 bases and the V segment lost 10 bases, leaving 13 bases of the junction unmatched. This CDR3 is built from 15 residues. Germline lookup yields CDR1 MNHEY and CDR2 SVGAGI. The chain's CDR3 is CATSLLAVDSDTQYF. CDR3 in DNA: TGTGCCACCTCCCTACTAGCGGTGGATTCAGATACGCAGTATTTT.

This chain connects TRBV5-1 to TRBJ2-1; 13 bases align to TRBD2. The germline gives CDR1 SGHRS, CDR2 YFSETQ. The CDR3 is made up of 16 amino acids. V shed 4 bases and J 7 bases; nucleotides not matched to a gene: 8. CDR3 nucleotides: TGCGCCAGCAGCCCCCGACTAGCGGGGGGCGAGAATGAGCAGTTCTTC. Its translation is CASSPRLAGGENEQFF.

The DNA of the CDR3 is TGTGCCAGCAGTTTAGGGCAGGGCTCCTACGAGCAGTACTTC. Translating gives CASSLGQGSYEQYF. The genes are TRBV27 and TRBJ2-7; maybe TRBD1 (5 bases). The CDR3 spans 14 residues. CDR1 is MNHEY, CDR2 SMNVEV, per germline (reference sequence). V was clipped by 2 bases and J by 0 bases, with 8 bases between them.

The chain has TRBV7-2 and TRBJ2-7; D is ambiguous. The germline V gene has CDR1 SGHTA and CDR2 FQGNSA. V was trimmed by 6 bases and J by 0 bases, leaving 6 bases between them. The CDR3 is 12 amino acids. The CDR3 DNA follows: TGTGCCAGCAGTCGTCTCTCCTACGAGCAGTACTTC. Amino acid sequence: CASSRLSYEQYF.

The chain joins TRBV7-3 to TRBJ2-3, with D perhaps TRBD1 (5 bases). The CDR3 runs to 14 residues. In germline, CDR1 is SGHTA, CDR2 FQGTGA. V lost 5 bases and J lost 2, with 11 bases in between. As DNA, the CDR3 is TGTGCCAGCAGCATCGGACACTCCACAGATACGCAGTATTTT. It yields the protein CASSIGHSTDTQYF.

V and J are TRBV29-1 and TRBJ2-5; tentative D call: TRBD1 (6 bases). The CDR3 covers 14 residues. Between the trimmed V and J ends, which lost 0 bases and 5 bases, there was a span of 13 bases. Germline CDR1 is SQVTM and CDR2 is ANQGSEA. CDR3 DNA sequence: TGCAGCGTTGAAGATGGGGGCTTATGGGAGACCCAGTACTTC. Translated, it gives CSVEDGGLWETQYF.

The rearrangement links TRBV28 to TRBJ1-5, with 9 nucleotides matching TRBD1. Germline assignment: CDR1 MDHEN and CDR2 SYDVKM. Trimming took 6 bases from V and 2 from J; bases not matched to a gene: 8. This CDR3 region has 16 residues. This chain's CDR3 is CASSPGTGRGNQPQHF. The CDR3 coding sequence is TGTGCCAGCAGCCCCGGGACAGGGAGGGGCAATCAGCCCCAGCATTTT.

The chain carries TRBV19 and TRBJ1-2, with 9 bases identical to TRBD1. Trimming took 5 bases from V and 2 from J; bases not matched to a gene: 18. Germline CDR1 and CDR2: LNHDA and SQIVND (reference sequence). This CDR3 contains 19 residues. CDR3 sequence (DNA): TGTGCCAGTAGTCCTACTTCTCGGACAGGGGACAAGACGAACTATGGCTACACCTTC. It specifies CASSPTSRTGDKTNYGYTF.

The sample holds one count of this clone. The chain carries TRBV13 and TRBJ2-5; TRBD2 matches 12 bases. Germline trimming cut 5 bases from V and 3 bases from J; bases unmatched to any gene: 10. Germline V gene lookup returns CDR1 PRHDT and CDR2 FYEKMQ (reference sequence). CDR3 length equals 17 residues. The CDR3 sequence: CASSPGLAGRGEETQYF. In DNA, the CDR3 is TGTGCCAGCAGCCCCGGACTAGCGGGAAGAGGGGAAGAGACCCAGTACTTC.

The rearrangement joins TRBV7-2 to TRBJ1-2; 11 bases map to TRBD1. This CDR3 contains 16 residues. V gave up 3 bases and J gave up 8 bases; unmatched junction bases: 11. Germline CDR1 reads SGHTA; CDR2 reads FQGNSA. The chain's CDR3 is CASSLAAPGQGGGYTF. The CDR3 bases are TGTGCCAGCAGCTTGGCAGCTCCGGGACAGGGGGGAGGCTACACCTTC.

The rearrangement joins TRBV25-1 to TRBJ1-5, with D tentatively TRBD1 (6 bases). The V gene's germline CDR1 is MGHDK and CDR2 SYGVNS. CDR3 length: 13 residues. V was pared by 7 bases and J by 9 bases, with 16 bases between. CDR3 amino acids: CASKRRAGAPQHF. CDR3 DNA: TGTGCCAGCAAACGCCGCGCGGGGGCGCCCCAGCATTTT. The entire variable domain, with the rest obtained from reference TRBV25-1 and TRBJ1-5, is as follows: EADIYQTPRYLVIGTGKKITLECSQTMGHDKMYWYQQDPGMELHLIHYSYGVNSTEKGDLSSESTVSRIRTEHFPLTLESARPSHTSQYLCASKRRAGAPQHFGDGTRLSIL.

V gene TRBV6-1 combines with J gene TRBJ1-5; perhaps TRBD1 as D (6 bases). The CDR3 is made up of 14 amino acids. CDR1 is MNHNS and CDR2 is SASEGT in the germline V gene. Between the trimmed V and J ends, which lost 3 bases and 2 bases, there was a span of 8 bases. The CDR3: CASSDPGGNQPQHF. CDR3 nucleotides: TGTGCCAGCAGTGACCCAGGGGGCAATCAGCCCCAGCATTTT.

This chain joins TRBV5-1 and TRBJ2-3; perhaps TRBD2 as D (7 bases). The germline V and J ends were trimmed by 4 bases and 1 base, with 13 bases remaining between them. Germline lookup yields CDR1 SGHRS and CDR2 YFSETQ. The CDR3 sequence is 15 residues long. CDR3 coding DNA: TGCGCCAGCAGCCCGGACGGGGGGCGCACAGATACGCAGTATTTT. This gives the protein CASSPDGGRTDTQYF. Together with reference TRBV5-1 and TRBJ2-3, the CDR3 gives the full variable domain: KAGVTQTPRYLIKTRGQQVTLSCSPISGHRSVSWYQQTPGQGLQFLFEYFSETQRNKGNFPGRFSGRQFSNSRSEMNVSTLELGDSALYLCASSPDGGRTDTQYFGPGTRLTVL.

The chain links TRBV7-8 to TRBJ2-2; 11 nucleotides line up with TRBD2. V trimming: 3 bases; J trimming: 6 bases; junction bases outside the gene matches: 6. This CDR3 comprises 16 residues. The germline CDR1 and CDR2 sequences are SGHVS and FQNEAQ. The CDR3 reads CASSFIAGGPSGELFF. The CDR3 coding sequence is TGTGCCAGCAGCTTTATAGCGGGAGGGCCCTCCGGGGAGCTGTTTTTT.

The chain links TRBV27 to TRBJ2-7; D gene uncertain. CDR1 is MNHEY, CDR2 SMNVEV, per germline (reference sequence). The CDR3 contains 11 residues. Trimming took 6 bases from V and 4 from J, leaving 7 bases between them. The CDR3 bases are TGTGCCAGCAGAAACTCATACGAGCAGTACTTC. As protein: CASRNSYEQYF.

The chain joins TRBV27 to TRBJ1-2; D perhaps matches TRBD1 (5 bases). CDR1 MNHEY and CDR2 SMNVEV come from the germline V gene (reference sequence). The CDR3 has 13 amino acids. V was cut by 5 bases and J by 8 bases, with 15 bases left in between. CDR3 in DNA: TGTGCCAGCAGTCTCCAGGGTGCAGGCGGCTACACCTTC. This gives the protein CASSLQGAGGYTF.

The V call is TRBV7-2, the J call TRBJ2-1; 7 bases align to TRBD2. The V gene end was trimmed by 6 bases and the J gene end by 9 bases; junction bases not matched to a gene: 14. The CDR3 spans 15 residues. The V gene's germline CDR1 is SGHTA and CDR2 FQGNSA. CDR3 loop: CASRQSGVVTGEQFF. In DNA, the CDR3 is TGTGCCAGCAGACAGAGCGGGGTCGTTACCGGTGAGCAGTTCTTC.

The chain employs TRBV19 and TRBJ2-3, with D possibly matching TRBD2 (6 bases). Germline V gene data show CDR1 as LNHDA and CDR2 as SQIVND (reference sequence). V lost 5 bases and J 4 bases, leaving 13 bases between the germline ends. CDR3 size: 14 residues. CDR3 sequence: CASSLTSSADTQYF. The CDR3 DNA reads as TGTGCCAGTAGTCTGACTAGTTCCGCAGATACGCAGTATTTT.

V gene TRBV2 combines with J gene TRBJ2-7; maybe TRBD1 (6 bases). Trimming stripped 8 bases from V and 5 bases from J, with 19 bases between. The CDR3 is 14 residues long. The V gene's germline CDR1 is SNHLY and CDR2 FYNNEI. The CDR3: CASGRVTGNNEQYF. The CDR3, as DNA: TGTGCCAGCGGAAGGGTTACAGGGAACAACGAGCAGTACTTC.

The CDR3 loop is CASTPRGAIPFTEAFF. Written as DNA, the CDR3 is TGTGCCAGCACTCCTCGGGGGGCGATTCCCTTCACTGAAGCTTTCTTT. The chain uses TRBV28 and TRBJ1-1, with D maybe TRBD1 (6 bases). Trimming shortened V by 7 bases and J by 4 bases, and 22 bases separated the two germline ends. Germline lookup yields CDR1 MDHEN and CDR2 SYDVKM. The CDR3 spans 16 residues. Drawing the rest from reference TRBV28 and TRBJ1-1, the complete variable domain is DVKVTQSSRYLVKRTGEKVFLECVQDMDHENMFWYRQDPGLGLRLIYFSYDVKMKEKGDIPEGYSVSREKKERFSLILESASTNQTSMYLCASTPRGAIPFTEAFFGQGTRLTVV.

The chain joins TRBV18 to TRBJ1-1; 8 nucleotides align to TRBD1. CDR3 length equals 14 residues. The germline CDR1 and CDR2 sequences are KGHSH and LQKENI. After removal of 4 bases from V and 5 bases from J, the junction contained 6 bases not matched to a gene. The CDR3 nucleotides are TGTGCCAGCTCACGATCCCGGACAGGGACTGAAGCTTTCTTT. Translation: CASSRSRTGTEAFF.

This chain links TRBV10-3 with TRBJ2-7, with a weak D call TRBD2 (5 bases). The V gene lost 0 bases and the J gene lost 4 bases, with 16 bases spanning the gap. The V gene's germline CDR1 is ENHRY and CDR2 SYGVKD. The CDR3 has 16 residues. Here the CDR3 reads CAISESRSVGGYEQYF. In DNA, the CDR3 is TGTGCCATCAGTGAGTCGAGGTCAGTTGGCGGGTACGAGCAGTACTTC.